This paragraph covers one T cell receptor beta chain sequence. TCRdb reanalyzed the 5' RACE reads, giving one entry per CDR3 protein sequence and no DNA. This sample's clone table lists approximately 440,000 distinct CDR3 sequences. This CDR3 has 12 residues. Germline CDR1 reads KGHSH; CDR2 reads LQKENI. The source of the sample is a study of T cells expressing NK-cell markers. Source material: blood T cells: a sorted CD56 or NKG2C T cell subset, CD4+ or CD8+ T cells, or bulk PBMC T cells (not recorded which). This clonotype was obtained from a woman aged 45-65 years in good health. This chain links TRBV18 with TRBJ2-3; the TCRdb D gene call, TRBD2, has no DNA to confirm it. The CDR3 loop is CASSSGPDTQYF.